Described below is a single T cell receptor beta chain sequence and its context. The sample originates from a study of T cells after posttransplantation cyclophosphamide. Produced via immunoSEQ multiplex PCR; TCRdb's table is partial and in-frame only. The sample was found to contain approximately 31,000 clones, and every one recurs. Sequenced input: PBMCs. This receptor was identified in a woman aged 25 to 39 in good health and a related stem cell transplant donor.

This chain's CDR3 is CASSLGLGANYGYTF. In DNA form, the CDR3 reads TGTGCCAGCAGCCTTGGGTTGGGGGCGAACTATGGCTACACCTTC. The chain carries TRBV5-8 and TRBJ1-2; D is perhaps TRBD1 (6 bases). The CDR3 has 15 amino acids. V lost 4 bases and J lost 2, with 15 bases in between. CDR1 is SGHTS and CDR2 is YDEGEE in the germline V gene.